This TCR beta chain was sequenced in a study of blood T cell repertoires in COVID-19. Authors' processing steps: For nucleated cells, counts were estimated from reference gene primer amplification. Data came from immunoSEQ multiplex PCR; TCRdb stores just in-frame clones and leaves some out. V and J calls and clone size are as listed in that table; D and trimming were resolved from the DNA. Of roughly 300,000 clones in the sample, about 90% are singletons; the top ten hold around 6%. Recruits, aged about 18 to 95 years, lived in 24 US areas. This receptor was taken from a woman in her twenties or thirties who had recovered from COVID-19. What was sequenced was PBMCs or T cells enriched from blood (not recorded which).

CDR3 loop: CASSTTWVNTEAFF. The CDR3 DNA sequence: TGTGCCAGTAGTACGACATGGGTGAACACTGAAGCTTTCTTT. The chain is built from TRBV19 and TRBJ1-1, with D uncertain. Trimming took 4 bases from V and 0 from J, leaving 9 bases between them. CDR3 length: 14 residues. CDR1 and CDR2 from the germline V gene are LNHDA and SQIVND (reference sequence).